There are many counts of the clone carrying this T cell receptor beta chain. Its antigen is undetermined. The data were obtained in a study of T-cell reconstitution after alpha-beta-depleted transplantation in children. Unique molecular identifiers were incorporated during preparation of the TCRbeta library. MiXCR, applied by TCRdb to the PCR reads, yields one record per CDR3 protein. This sample has about 260,000 distinct CDR3 sequences, with around a tenth found just once. Study-level results: Certain patients had high TCRbeta diversity at day 60, and it came from recipient T cells and thymic progenitors that survived. Several hundred expanded graft clones reportedly gave rise to the alpha-beta T cells present about two months after transplant. After one year, T-cell counts and TCRbeta diversity mostly came from new T cells.

This specimen was peripheral blood, taken 180 days after TCRalphabeta/CD19-depleted stem cell transplant. This sequence originates from a male patient between 2 and 10 years old who had a stem cell transplant for chronic granulomatous disease, so the T cells may come from the graft donor.

The CDR3: CSVVHGQAGQPQHF. The CDR3 coding sequence is TGCAGCGTTGTGCACGGACAGGCAGGTCAGCCCCAGCATTTT. V is TRBV29-1 and J is TRBJ1-5; 7 nucleotides line up with TRBD1. Trimming at V came to 4 bases and at J to 6 bases, leaving 9 bases not matched to a gene. The CDR3 runs to 14 residues. Germline CDR1 is SQVTM and CDR2 is ANQGSEA.